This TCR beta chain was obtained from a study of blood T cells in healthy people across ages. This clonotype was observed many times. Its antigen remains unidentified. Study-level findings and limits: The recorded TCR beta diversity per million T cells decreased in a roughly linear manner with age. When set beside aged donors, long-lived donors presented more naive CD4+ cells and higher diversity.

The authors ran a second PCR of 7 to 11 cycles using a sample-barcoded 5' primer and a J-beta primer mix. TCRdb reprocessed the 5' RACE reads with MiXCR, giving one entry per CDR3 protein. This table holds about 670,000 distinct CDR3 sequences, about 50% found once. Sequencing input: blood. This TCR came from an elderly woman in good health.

The CDR3 here is CASSPLGKSASSYEQYF. The CDR3 nucleotides read TGCGCCAGCAGCCCTCTGGGGAAAAGCGCTAGTTCCTACGAGCAGTACTTC. The chain carries TRBV4-1 and TRBJ2-7; no reliable D call. The CDR3 contains 17 residues. Germline V gives CDR1 MGHRA, CDR2 YSYEKL. The V end lost 4 bases, the J end lost 1 base, and 20 bases lay between the germline ends.